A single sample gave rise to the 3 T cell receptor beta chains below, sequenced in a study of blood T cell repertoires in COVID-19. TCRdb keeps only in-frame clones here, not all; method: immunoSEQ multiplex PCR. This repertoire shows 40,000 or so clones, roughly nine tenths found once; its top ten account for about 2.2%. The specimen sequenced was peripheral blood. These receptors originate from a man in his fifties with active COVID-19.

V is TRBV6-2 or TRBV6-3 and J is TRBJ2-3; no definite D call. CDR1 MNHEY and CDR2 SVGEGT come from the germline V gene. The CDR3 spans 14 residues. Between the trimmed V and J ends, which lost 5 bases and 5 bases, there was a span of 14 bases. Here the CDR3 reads CASSPQAAEDTQYF. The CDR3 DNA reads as TGTGCCAGCAGTCCGCAAGCCGCGGAAGATACGCAGTATTTT.

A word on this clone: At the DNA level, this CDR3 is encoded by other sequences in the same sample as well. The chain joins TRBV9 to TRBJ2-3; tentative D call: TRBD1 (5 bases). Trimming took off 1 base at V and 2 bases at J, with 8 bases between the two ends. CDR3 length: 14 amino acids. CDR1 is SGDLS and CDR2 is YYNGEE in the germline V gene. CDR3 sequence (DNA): TGTGCCAGCAGCGTAAGCAGGGACACAGATACGCAGTATTTT. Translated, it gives CASSVSRDTDTQYF.

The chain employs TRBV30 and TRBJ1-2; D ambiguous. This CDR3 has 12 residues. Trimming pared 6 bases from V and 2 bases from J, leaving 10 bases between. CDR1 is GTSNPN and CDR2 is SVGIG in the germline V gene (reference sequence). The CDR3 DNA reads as TGTGCCTGCACGGGGTGGAACTATGGCTACACCTTC. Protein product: CACTGWNYGYTF.